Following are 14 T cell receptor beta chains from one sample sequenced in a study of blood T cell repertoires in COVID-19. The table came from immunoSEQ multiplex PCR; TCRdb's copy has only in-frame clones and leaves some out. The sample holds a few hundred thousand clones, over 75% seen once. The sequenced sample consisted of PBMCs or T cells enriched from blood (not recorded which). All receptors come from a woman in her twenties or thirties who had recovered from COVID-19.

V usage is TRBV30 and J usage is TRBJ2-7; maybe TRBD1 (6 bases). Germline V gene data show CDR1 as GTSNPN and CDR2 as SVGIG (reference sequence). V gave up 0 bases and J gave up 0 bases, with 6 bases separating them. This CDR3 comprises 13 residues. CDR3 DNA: TGTGCCTGGAGTGTACAGGGCTCCTACGAGCAGTACTTC. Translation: CAWSVQGSYEQYF. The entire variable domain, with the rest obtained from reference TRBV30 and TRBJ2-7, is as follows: SQTIHQWPATLVQPVGSPLSLECTVEGTSNPNLYWYRQAAGRGLQLLFYSVGIGQISSEVPQNLSASRPQDRQFILSSKKLLLSDSGFYLCAWSVQGSYEQYFGPGTRLTVT.

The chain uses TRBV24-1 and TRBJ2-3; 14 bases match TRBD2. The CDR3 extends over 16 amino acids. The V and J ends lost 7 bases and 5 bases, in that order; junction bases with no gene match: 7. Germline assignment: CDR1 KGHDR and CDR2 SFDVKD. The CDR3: CATRPGLAGVGDTQYF. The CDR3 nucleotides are TGTGCCACCAGACCGGGACTAGCGGGAGTGGGAGATACGCAGTATTTT.

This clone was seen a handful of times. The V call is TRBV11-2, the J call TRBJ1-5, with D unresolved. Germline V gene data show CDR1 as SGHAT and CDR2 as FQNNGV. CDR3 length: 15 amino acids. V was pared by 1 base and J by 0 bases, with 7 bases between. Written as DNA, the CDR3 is TGTGCCAGCAGCTTAGGAGTGTATAGCAATCAGCCCCAGCATTTT. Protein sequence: CASSLGVYSNQPQHF.

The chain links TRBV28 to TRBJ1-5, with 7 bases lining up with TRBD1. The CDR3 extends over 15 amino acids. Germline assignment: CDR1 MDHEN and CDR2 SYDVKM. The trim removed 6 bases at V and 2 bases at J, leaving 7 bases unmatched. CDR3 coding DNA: TGTGCCAGCAGCCTAGGGGGCGCGGGCAATCAGCCCCAGCATTTT. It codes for CASSLGGAGNQPQHF.

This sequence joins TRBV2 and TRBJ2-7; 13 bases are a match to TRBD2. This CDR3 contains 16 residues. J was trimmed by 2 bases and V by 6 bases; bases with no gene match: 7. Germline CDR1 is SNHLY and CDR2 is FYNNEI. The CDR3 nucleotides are TGTGCCAGCAGCGCCACTAGCGGGAGGGACCCCTACGAGCAGTACTTC. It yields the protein CASSATSGRDPYEQYF.

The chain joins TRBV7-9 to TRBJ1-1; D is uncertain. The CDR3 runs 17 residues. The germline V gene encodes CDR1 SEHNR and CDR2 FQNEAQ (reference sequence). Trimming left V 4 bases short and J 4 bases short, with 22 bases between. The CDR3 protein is CASSYPGGGRSGTEAFF. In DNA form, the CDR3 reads TGTGCCAGCAGCTACCCCGGCGGTGGCCGGAGTGGCACTGAAGCTTTCTTT.

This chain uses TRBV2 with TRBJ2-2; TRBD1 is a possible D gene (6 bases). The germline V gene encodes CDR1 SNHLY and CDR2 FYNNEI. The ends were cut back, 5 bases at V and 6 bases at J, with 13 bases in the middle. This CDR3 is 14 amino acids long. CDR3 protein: CASSYRVSPGELFF. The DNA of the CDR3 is TGTGCCAGCAGTTACAGGGTTTCCCCCGGGGAGCTGTTTTTT.

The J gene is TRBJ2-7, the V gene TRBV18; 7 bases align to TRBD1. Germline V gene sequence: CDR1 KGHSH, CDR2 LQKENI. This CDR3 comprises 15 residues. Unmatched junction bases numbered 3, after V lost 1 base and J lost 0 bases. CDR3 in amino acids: CASSPQQGSSYEQYF. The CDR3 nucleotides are TGTGCCAGCTCACCACAACAGGGGAGCTCCTACGAGCAGTACTTC.

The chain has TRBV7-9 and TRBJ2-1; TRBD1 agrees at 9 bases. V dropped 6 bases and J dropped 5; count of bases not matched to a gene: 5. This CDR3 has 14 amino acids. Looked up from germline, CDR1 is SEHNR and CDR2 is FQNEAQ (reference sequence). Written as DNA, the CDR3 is TGTGCCAGCAGAGAAGGGACAGGGAACAATGAGCAGTTCTTC. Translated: CASREGTGNNEQFF.

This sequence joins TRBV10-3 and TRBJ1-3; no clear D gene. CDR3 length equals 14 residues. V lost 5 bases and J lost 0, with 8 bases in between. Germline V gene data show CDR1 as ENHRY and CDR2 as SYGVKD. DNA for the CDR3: TGTGCCATCAGTCTCACGGGCTCTGGAAACACCATATATTTT. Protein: CAISLTGSGNTIYF.

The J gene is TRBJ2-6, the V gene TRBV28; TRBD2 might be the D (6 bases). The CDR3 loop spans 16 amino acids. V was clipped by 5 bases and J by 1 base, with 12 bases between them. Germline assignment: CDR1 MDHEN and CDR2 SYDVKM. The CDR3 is CASSPVGGSGANVLTF. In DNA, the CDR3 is TGTGCCAGCAGTCCGGTCGGGGGTTCTGGGGCCAACGTCCTGACTTTC.

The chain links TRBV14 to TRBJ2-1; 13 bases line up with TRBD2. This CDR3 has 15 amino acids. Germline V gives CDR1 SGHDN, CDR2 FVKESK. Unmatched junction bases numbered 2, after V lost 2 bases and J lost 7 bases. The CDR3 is CASSQTSGGVNEQFF. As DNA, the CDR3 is TGTGCCAGCAGCCAAACTAGCGGGGGGGTAAATGAGCAGTTCTTC.

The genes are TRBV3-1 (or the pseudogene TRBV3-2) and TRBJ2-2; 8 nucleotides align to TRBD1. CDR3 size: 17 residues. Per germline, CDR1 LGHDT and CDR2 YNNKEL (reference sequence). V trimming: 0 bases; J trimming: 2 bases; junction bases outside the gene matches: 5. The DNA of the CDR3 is TGTGCCAGCAGCCAAGATATAACAGGGGGAAACACCGGGGAGCTGTTTTTT. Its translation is CASSQDITGGNTGELFF.

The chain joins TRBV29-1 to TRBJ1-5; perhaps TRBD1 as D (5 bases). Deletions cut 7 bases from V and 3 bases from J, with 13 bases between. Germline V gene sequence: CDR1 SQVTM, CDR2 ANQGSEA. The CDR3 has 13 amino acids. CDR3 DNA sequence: TGCAGCGCCTGGGGGGGTTACAATCAGCCCCAGCATTTT. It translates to CSAWGGYNQPQHF.